The present TCR beta chain was sequenced within a study of cytomegalovirus exposure and HLA in healthy donors. Study results and caveats: Analysis performed later showed TCR beta chains linked to HLA being more clonally expanded than equally common others. Several of the most significant clusters appeared linked to common viral pathogens, based on a later analysis. In vitro data verified three CMV-associated chains as specific for CMV antigens.

Points on this clone: Its antigen is unknown.

Losses at the gene ends were 1 base for V and 2 bases for J; bases not matched to a gene: 15. Germline-derived CDR1 and CDR2 are LNHNV and YYDKDF (reference sequence). The CDR3 totals 19 residues. PCR involved 60 Vbeta and 13 Jbeta primers. Method: immunoSEQ multiplex PCR; TCRdb's copy keeps in-frame clones and lacks some. The repertoire holds some 150,000 clones, with 75% to 85% as singletons. Every donor was a healthy person donating bone marrow. The origin of this receptor is a human donor in good health. The sample consisted of PBMCs. V usage is TRBV15 and J usage is TRBJ2-3, with TRBD1 identical over 7 bases. The CDR3 DNA follows: TGTGCCACCAGCAGAGGGACAGGTCCTATATACCTTGACACAGATACGCAGTATTTT. The encoded protein is CATSRGTGPIYLDTDTQYF.